What follows is one TCR beta chain and its context. This sample is part of a study of cytomegalovirus exposure and HLA in healthy donors. This CDR3 has 14 residues. V lost 4 bases and J 3 bases, leaving 12 bases between the germline ends. Looked up from germline, CDR1 is SGDLS and CDR2 is YYNGEE. Here immunoSEQ multiplex PCR was the method, and the copy in TCRdb shows in-frame clones only, minus some. The repertoire holds some 120,000 clones, with about 96% as singletons. This receptor was taken from a man aged 18 to 35 in good health and CMV-seronegative. The rearrangement links TRBV9 to TRBJ2-3; D is ambiguous. The material sequenced was PBMCs. CDR3 sequence reads: CASSPAPLTDTQYF. The CDR3 DNA follows: TGTGCCAGCAGCCCCGCCCCTCTAACAGATACGCAGTATTTT.